This T cell receptor beta chain was identified during a study of neoadjuvant anti-PD-1 for oral cavity cancer. About the research overall: Patients mostly received three to four biweekly nivolumab doses at 3 mg/kg before surgery. Around day 43, patients without progression received a fourth nivolumab dose before surgery. Whole-study results and caveats: Non-responders to neoadjuvant nivolumab had significantly more clonal PBMC T cells than responders.

This clone was seen a few times. The antigen is unknown. The repertoire was sequenced with immunoSEQ multiplex PCR; TCRdb's copy has only in-frame clones and lacks some. The profile shows over 10,000 clones, approximately 61% of them singletons. Cohort: HPV-negative, locally advanced oral cavity squamous cell carcinoma patients. This sequence was found in a person aged 40 to 85 with oral cavity squamous cell carcinoma. The starting material was PBMCs, obtained before nivolumab (anti-PD-1) treatment.

In DNA form, the CDR3 reads TGTGCCAGTACTGGGGGCCCTCGCTTTAACTATGGCTACACCTTC. Translation gives CASTGGPRFNYGYTF. The chain carries TRBV19 and TRBJ1-2; possible D gene TRBD1, 6 bases. In germline, CDR1 is LNHDA, CDR2 SQIVND (reference sequence). The CDR3 consists of 15 residues. V gave up 7 bases and J gave up 1 base, with 16 bases separating them.